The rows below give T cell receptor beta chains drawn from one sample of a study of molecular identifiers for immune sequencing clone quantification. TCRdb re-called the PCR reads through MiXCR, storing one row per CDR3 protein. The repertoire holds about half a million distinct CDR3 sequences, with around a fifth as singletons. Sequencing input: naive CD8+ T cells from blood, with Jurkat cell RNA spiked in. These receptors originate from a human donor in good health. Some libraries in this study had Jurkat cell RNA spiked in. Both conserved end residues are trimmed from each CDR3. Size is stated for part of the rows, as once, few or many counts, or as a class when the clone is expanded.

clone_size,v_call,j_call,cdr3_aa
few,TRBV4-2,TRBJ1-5,ASSQEMSGNQPQH
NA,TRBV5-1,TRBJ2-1,ARSRDRGFNEQF
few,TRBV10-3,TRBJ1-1,AISEERTGTYTEAF
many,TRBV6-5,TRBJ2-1,ASSNGYNEQF
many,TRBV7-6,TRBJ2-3,ASSSLRGRELPDTQY
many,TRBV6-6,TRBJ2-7,ASSYGDPIYEQY
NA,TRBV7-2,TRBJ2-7,ASSQETSTYEQY
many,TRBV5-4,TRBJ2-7,ASSLRDSPYEQY
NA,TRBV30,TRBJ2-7,AWSVKVSGGDEQY
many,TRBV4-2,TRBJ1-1,ASSQDWQNTEAF
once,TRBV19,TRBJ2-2,ASSMGTRTVSGELF
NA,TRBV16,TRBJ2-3,ASSQSGASDTQY
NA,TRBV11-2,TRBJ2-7,ASSLIVGTSGTYEQY
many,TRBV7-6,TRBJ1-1,ASSFPGSTEAF
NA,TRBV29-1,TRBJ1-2,SVVRSRDGYT
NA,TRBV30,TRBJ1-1,AWSYRYSHNTEAF